This TCR beta chain was profiled in a study of cytomegalovirus exposure and HLA in healthy donors. The study ran its PCR with 60 Vbeta and 13 Jbeta primers. The protocol was immunoSEQ multiplex PCR, while the TCRdb copy is restricted to in-frame clones and leaves out a portion. The sample consists of about 93,000 clones, just under 80% of them appearing once. This clone came up once. The CDR3 totals 14 residues. V lost 6 bases to trimming and J lost 0 bases, with 12 bases between them. Germline-derived CDR1 and CDR2 are WNHNN and SYGVQD (reference sequence). The source material was PBMCs. The TCR comes from a man between 25 and 39 years old in good health and CMV-seronegative. This rearrangement joins TRBV10-1 to TRBJ2-7; maybe TRBD1 (5 bases). CDR3 residues: CASSPSTVSYEQYF. CDR3 nucleotides: TGCGCCAGCAGCCCATCGACAGTCTCCTACGAGCAGTACTTC.